This T cell receptor (beta chain) was sequenced during a study of neurological immune-mediated disorders. Study findings and constraints: Phylogenetic grouping placed 18 of 34 multiple sclerosis patients' repertoires in one related-CDR3 cluster, a possible signature. The greatest TCR clonal expansion appeared in HTLV-1-associated myelopathy and the smallest, falling below healthy controls, in multiple sclerosis.

The method for making cDNA was 5'RACE, and it used 10-nucleotide random UMIs. TCRdb redid the calling of the 5' RACE reads with MiXCR, one entry per CDR3 protein. The data contain 87,000 or so distinct CDR3 sequences, about 3.8% of them singletons. This clonotype was observed a few times. The antigen remains unidentified. The CDR3 contains 16 residues. Trimming removed 0 bases at V and 6 bases at J, with 18 bases between. The V gene's germline CDR1 is MNHEY and CDR2 SVGAGI. Sequences were obtained from PBMCs. The TCR comes from a woman aged 18-30 years with multiple sclerosis. The J gene is TRBJ2-7, the V gene TRBV6-5; either TRBD1 or TRBD2 may fit D (5 bases each). CDR3 region: CASSYSIGPGGTEQYF. The CDR3 DNA reads TGTGCCAGCAGTTACTCGATAGGGCCCGGTGGGACCGAGCAGTACTTC.